This TCR beta chain is drawn from a study of STAT5B mutations in CD4+ large granular lymphocyte leukemia. Sequenced by immunoSEQ multiplex PCR; TCRdb stores in-frame clones only, minus some. In the table there are roughly 26,000 clones, around 81% of which are singletons. Trimming shortened V by 0 bases and J by 3 bases, and 15 bases separated the two germline ends. The CDR3 has 17 amino acids. CDR1 and CDR2 (germline): MGHRA, YSYEKL. Study results and caveats: 8/27 top patient clones versus 2/35 control clones were TRBV06-family. Higher CD4+ than CD8+ T-LGLL clonality might reflect small sample size. Patient CD4-sorted repertoires stayed more clonal than healthy ones after leukemic-clone removal. 25% of private leukemic clonotypes occurred rarely in other patients' non-leukemic repertoires.

Comments on this clone: Its antigen remains unidentified.

The material sequenced was CD4+ T cells from blood buffy coats. This TCR derives from a human donor in good health. The chain recombines TRBV4-1 with TRBJ2-1; D gene uncertain. CDR3 region: CASSQDPVLSFYNEQFF. CDR3 bases: TGCGCCAGCAGCCAAGATCCTGTATTATCTTTCTACAATGAGCAGTTCTTC.